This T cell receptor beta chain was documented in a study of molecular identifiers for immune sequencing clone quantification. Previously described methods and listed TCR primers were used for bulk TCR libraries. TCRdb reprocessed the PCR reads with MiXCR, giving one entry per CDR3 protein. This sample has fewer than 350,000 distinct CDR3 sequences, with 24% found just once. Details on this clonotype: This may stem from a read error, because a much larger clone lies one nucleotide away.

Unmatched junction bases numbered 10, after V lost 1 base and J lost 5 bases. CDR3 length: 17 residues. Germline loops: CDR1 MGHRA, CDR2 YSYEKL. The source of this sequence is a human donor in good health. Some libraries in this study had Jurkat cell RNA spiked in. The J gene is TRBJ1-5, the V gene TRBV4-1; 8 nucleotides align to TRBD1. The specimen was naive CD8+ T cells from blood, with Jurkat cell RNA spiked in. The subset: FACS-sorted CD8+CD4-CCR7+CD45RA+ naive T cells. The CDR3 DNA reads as TGCGCCAGCAGCCAAGGGTCAGGGGGCGGTTTGTATCAGCCCCAGCATTTT. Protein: CASSQGSGGGLYQPQHF.